This T cell receptor (beta chain) is drawn from a study of beta chain features in type 1 diabetes. Cell sorting via CD45RO/CCR7/CD25/CD127/CD95/CD27 was performed to obtain CD4+ naive, central memory, regulatory and stem cell-like memory cells. CDR3 length: 15 amino acids. The germline V gene encodes CDR1 MNHNY and CDR2 SVGAGI (reference sequence). J lost 8 bases, V lost 0 bases, and 4 bases had no gene match. As every portion of the isolated RNA was reverse transcribed, the sequencing read expressed TCRB transcripts. Sequenced by immunoSEQ multiplex PCR; TCRdb stores in-frame clones only, minus some. The data hold about 410,000 clones, with approximately 13% observed a single time.

The material sequenced was naive CD4+ T cells from blood. J is TRBJ1-4 and V is TRBV6-6; 9 nucleotides match TRBD1. The receptor's source is a man aged 25 to 45 in good health. This chain's CDR3 is CASSYSGTGREKLFF. The CDR3 DNA reads TGTGCCAGCAGTTACTCCGGGACAGGGCGCGAAAAACTGTTTTTT.